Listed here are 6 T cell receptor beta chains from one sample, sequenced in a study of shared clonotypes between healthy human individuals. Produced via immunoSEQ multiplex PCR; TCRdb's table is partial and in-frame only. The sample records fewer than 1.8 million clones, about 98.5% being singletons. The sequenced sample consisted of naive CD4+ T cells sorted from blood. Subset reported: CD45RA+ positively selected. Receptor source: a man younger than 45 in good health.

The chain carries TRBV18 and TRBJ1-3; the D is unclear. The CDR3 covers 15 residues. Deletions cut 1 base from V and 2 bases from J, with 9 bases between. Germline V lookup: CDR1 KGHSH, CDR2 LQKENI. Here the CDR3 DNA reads TGTGCCAGCTCACCACTGGGGTACGCTGGAAACACCATATATTTT. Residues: CASSPLGYAGNTIYF.

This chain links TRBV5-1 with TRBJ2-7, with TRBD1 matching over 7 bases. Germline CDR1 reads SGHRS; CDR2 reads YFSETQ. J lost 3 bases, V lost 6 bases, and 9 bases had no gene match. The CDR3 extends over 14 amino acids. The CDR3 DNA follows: TGCGCCAGCACTGATCGAGGGACAGACTACGAGCAGTACTTC. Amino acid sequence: CASTDRGTDYEQYF.

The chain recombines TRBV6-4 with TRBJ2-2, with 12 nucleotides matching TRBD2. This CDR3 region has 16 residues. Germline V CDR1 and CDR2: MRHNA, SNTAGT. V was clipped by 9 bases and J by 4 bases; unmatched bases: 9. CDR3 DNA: TGTGCCAGTTCCCCTGGACTAGCGGGAATCACCGGGGAGCTGTTTTTT. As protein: CASSPGLAGITGELFF.

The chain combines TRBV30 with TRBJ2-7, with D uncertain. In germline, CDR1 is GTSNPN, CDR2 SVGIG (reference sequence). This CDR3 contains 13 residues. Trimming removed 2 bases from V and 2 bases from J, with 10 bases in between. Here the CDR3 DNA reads TGTGCCTGGAGTACCGGCCAACCCTACGAGCAGTACTTC. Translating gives CAWSTGQPYEQYF.

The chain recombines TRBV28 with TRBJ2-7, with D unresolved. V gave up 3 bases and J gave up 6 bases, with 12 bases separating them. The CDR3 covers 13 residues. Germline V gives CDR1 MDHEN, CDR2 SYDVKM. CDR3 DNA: TGTGCCAGCAGTTTCGTTGCGGTCTCCGAGCAGTACTTC. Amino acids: CASSFVAVSEQYF.

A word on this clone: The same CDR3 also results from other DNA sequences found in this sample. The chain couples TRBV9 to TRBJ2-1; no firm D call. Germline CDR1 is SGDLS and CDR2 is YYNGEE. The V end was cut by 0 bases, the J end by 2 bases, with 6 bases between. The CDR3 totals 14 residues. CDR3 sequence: CASSVGSTYNEQFF. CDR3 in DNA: TGTGCCAGCAGCGTAGGGAGTACCTACAATGAGCAGTTCTTC.